The T cell receptor (beta chain) under discussion was sequenced for a study of T cells in Graves' hyperthyroidism and ophthalmopathy. Background on the study: The authors collected peripheral blood at initial diagnosis, before any treatment. Overall study findings and caveats: Researchers found most expanded thyroid clonotypes above 0.001 in blood as well. Ophthalmopathy, which appeared later, was predicted by the model a median about 5.9 months before onset.

CDR3 length equals 12 residues. Unmatched junction bases numbered 3, after V lost 3 bases and J lost 7 bases. Per the germline V gene, CDR1 is DFQATT and CDR2 is SNEGSKA (reference sequence). With a duration under 2 months, the hyperthyroidism was newly diagnosed in patients aged 18 to 65. RNA transcripts were the template for amplifying TCR beta CDR3 regions. The HTBI primer set drove a first-round RT-PCR of the TCR CDR3. TCRdb re-called the multiplex PCR reads through MiXCR, storing one row per CDR3 protein. This table has around 600,000 distinct CDR3 sequences, roughly 14% appearing once. This clonotype was counted at least ten times. Its antigen is as yet unknown.

The sequenced sample consisted of blood. The source of this sequence is a woman aged 25 to 39 with Graves' hyperthyroidism. V gene TRBV20-1 combines with J gene TRBJ2-7; 10 nucleotides agree with TRBD2. CDR3 sequence (DNA): TGCAGTGCTAGCGGGACTAGCGAAGAGCAGTACTTC. Translation gives CSASGTSEEQYF.